This TCR beta chain derives from a study of blood T cells in healthy people across ages. Per the germline V gene, CDR1 is SEHNR and CDR2 is FQNEAQ (reference sequence). The CDR3 extends over 11 amino acids. V was cut by 6 bases and J by 7 bases, with 10 bases left in between. Alongside a J-beta primer mix, a sample-barcoded 5' primer served in a second PCR lasting about 6 to 11 cycles. TCRdb reanalysed the 5' RACE reads using MiXCR and keeps one entry per CDR3 protein. The sample records 1.5 million to 2 million distinct CDR3 sequences, roughly 49% being singletons. Specimen: blood. This TCR was sampled from a middle-aged woman in good health. This chain joins TRBV7-9 and TRBJ2-7, with D uncertain. The CDR3 DNA reads TGTGCCAGCAGTTACAACAATGAGCAGTACTTC. This sequence encodes CASSYNNEQYF.